This entry lists 30 T cell receptor beta chains sequenced from one sample in a study of graft-versus-host responses after intestinal transplantation. These receptors lack a known antigen. Clones were read by immunoSEQ multiplex PCR, and TCRdb kept only the in-frame ones, dropping some. Here the sample spans 99,000 or so clones, approximately 90% being singletons. The material sequenced was unstimulated CD8+ T cells sorted from spleen or lymph node cells, taken before transplant. The receptors originated from a human donor who was the organ donor for an intestinal transplant.

The J gene is TRBJ2-5, the V gene TRBV7-8; 7 bases map to TRBD2. Per the germline V gene, CDR1 is SGHVS and CDR2 is FQNEAQ. J was trimmed by 2 bases and V by 3 bases; bases with no gene match: 6. The CDR3 has 15 residues. The CDR3 nucleotides are TGTGCCAGCAGCTTTCGTGGGGGAGGGCAAGAGACCCAGTACTTC. Translating it yields CASSFRGGGQETQYF.

The rearrangement joins TRBV21-1 to TRBJ1-6; the table's TRBD1 call for D was not verified on the DNA. TRBV21-1 is noted as a pseudogene. This CDR3 has 15 amino acids. The chain's CDR3 is CASSKGGAGESPLHF. In DNA, the CDR3 is TGTGCCAGCAGCAAAGGGGGTGCAGGGGAATCACCCCTCCACTTT.

The CDR3 loop reads CASSIGIFLTGPETQYF. The CDR3 coding sequence is TGTGCCAGTAGTATTGGCATTTTCCTGACAGGTCCAGAGACCCAGTACTTC. The chain couples TRBV19 to TRBJ2-5; D possibly corresponds to TRBD1 (6 bases). Germline V gene data show CDR1 as LNHDA and CDR2 as SQIVND (reference sequence). The CDR3 consists of 17 residues. Trimming shortened V by 3 bases and J by 4 bases, and 21 bases separated the two germline ends.

J is TRBJ2-1 and V is TRBV4-2; 8 bases agree with TRBD2. This CDR3 comprises 17 residues. V shed 0 bases and J 5 bases; nucleotides not matched to a gene: 9. Per germline, CDR1 LGHNA and CDR2 YNFKEQ. DNA of the CDR3: TGTGCCAGCAGCCAAGATAATAGCGGGGTTGGGAACAATGAGCAGTTCTTC. This sequence encodes CASSQDNSGVGNNEQFF.

The chain links TRBV4-1 to TRBJ2-1; D is undetermined. V was shortened by 7 bases and J by 6 bases, with 7 bases between the two germline ends. Germline CDR1 MGHRA, CDR2 YSYEKL. CDR3 length: 11 amino acids. In nucleotides, the CDR3 is TGCGCCAGCACTTTCGGCAATGAGCAGTTCTTC. Its protein is CASTFGNEQFF.

Comment on this clone: A junction boundary mismatches the germline segment, possibly from a read error. The CDR3 spells CASSLGRGGKNEQFF. For the CDR3, the DNA is TGTGCCAGCAGCCTAGGTCGGGGGGGGAAAAATGAGCAGTTCTTC. This sequence joins TRBV13 and TRBJ2-1, with TRBD2 matching 8 bases. The CDR3 covers 15 residues. Germline V gives CDR1 PRHDT, CDR2 FYEKMQ (reference sequence).

This rearrangement joins TRBV5-1 to TRBJ2-1, with D possibly TRBD2 on 5 matching bases. The CDR3 contains 16 residues. The ends were cut back, 0 bases at V and 2 bases at J, with 12 bases in the middle. Per germline, CDR1 SGHRS and CDR2 YFSETQ. The CDR3 DNA sequence: TGCGCCAGCAGCTTGGTTCCGGGATTTGCCTACAATGAGCAGTTCTTC. Protein: CASSLVPGFAYNEQFF.

The rearrangement uses TRBV25-1 and TRBJ1-1; no clear D. CDR3 length: 12 residues. The ends were cut back, 10 bases at V and 0 bases at J, with 9 bases in the middle. The germline V gene encodes CDR1 MGHDK and CDR2 SYGVNS. CDR3 region: CANQQVNTEAFF. The CDR3 DNA sequence: TGTGCCAACCAACAAGTGAACACTGAAGCTTTCTTT. The complete variable domain, with remaining parts taken from reference TRBV25-1 and TRBJ1-1, reads EADIYQTPRYLVIGTGKKITLECSQTMGHDKMYWYQQDPGMELHLIHYSYGVNSTEKGDLSSESTVSRIRTEHFPLTLESARPSHTSQYLCANQQVNTEAFFGQGTRLTVV.

This clone was seen once. The genes are TRBV2 and TRBJ2-3; no reliable D call. Germline V gene lookup returns CDR1 SNHLY and CDR2 FYNNEI. The CDR3 contains 14 residues. Trimming took off 4 bases at V and 4 bases at J, with 12 bases between the two ends. CDR3 in DNA: TGTGCCAGCAGTGTTTTCTATGCCGCAGATACGCAGTATTTT. This sequence encodes CASSVFYAADTQYF. The entire variable domain, with the rest obtained from reference TRBV2 and TRBJ2-3, is as follows: EPEVTQTPSHQVTQMGQEVILRCVPISNHLYFYWYRQILGQKVEFLVSFYNNEISEKSEIFDDQFSVERPDGSNFTLKIRSTKLEDSAMYFCASSVFYAADTQYFGPGTRLTVL.

The chain is built from TRBV11-2 and TRBJ2-1; D might be TRBD1 (6 bases). The CDR3 covers 18 residues. Looked up from germline, CDR1 is SGHAT and CDR2 is FQNNGV. V was trimmed by 1 base and J by 4 bases, leaving 20 bases between them. CDR3 in amino acids: CASSLVFLRDNLYNEQFF. Here the CDR3 DNA reads TGTGCCAGCAGCTTAGTGTTCCTAAGGGACAATCTTTACAATGAGCAGTTCTTC.

As DNA, the CDR3 is TGCGCCAGCACACTAGCGGGAATTGAGCAGTTCTTC. Translating it yields CASTLAGIEQFF. This chain links TRBV5-1 with TRBJ2-1; 10 nucleotides agree with TRBD2. Germline assignment: CDR1 SGHRS and CDR2 YFSETQ. The CDR3 is 12 residues long. The J segment lost 9 bases and the V segment lost 6 bases, leaving 3 bases of the junction unmatched.

The rearrangement joins TRBV11-1 to TRBJ2-2; 7 bases fit TRBD2. The junction had 4 bases not matched to a gene; V was cut back by 8 bases and J by 4 bases. This CDR3 is 13 amino acids long. Germline CDR1 reads SGHAT; CDR2 reads FQDESV (reference sequence). CDR3 loop: CASAGAFTGELFF. As DNA, the CDR3 is TGTGCCAGCGCGGGAGCTTTCACCGGGGAGCTGTTTTTT.

V and J are TRBV6-6 and TRBJ2-7; D perhaps matches TRBD1 (5 bases). The CDR3 length is 13 residues. Germline V lookup: CDR1 MNHNY, CDR2 SVGAGI (reference sequence). The ends were cut back, 6 bases at V and 7 bases at J, with 16 bases in the middle. In nucleotides, the CDR3 is TGTGCCAGCAGACCGGACACGGTGGGAGAGCAGTACTTC. It yields the protein CASRPDTVGEQYF.

In this sample, this clone turned up once. The chain uses TRBV28 and TRBJ1-5; D unresolved. CDR3 size: 16 residues. The germline CDR1 and CDR2 sequences are MDHEN and SYDVKM. With 3 bases removed from V and 1 base from J, the gap between germline ends came to 13 bases. CDR3 in amino acids: CASSFLGRGSNQPQHF. The CDR3, as DNA: TGTGCCAGCAGTTTCCTGGGGAGAGGGAGCAATCAGCCCCAGCATTTT.

This chain uses TRBV5-1 with TRBJ2-2, with 9 bases identical to TRBD2. The CDR3 runs to 16 residues. CDR1 is SGHRS and CDR2 is YFSETQ in the germline V gene. Trimming at V came to 7 bases and at J to 3 bases, leaving 10 bases not matched to a gene. CDR3 coding DNA: TGCGCCAGCTCCGTCACGACTAGCGGATACACCGGGGAGCTGTTTTTT. It specifies CASSVTTSGYTGELFF.

About this clone itself: A junction boundary mismatches the germline segment, possibly from a read error. The chain joins TRBV4-1 to TRBJ2-3, with 8 bases fitting TRBD1. CDR1 MGHRA and CDR2 YSYEKL come from the germline V gene. The CDR3 totals 13 residues. CDR3 coding DNA: TGCGCCAGCAGCCAAGATGGGGGGACAGGAGGAATTTTT. It yields the protein CASSQDGGTGGIF.

The CDR3 reads CASSLMAVEAFF. The DNA for the CDR3 is TGTGCCAGCAGTTTAATGGCAGTTGAAGCTTTCTTT. The V gene is TRBV27, the J gene TRBJ1-1; D uncertain. The ends were cut back, 2 bases at V and 7 bases at J, with 8 bases in the middle. CDR1 MNHEY and CDR2 SMNVEV come from the germline V gene (reference sequence). The CDR3 sequence is 12 residues long.

This clone occurred a few times. J is TRBJ1-2 and V is TRBV2, with D perhaps matching TRBD1 (5 bases). The CDR3 has 14 residues. V lost 2 bases to trimming and J lost 8 bases, with 15 bases between them. CDR1 is SNHLY, CDR2 FYNNEI, per germline. CDR3 protein: CASSESSGFMGYTF. The CDR3 DNA is TGTGCCAGCAGTGAAAGTTCAGGGTTTATGGGCTACACCTTC.

The V gene is TRBV27, the J gene TRBJ2-5, with TRBD1 as a possible D gene (6 bases). The V gene's germline CDR1 is MNHEY and CDR2 SMNVEV (reference sequence). This CDR3 has 16 residues. Trimming cost V 7 bases and J 4 bases, with 22 bases left between them. CDR3 sequence: CASTYRGSLGAETQYF. DNA of the CDR3: TGTGCCAGCACCTATAGGGGGTCTCTCGGGGCAGAGACCCAGTACTTC.

The gene calls are TRBV19 and TRBJ2-3; D possibly corresponds to TRBD1 (6 bases). The germline CDR1 and CDR2 sequences are LNHDA and SQIVND (reference sequence). There are 14 residues in the CDR3. The V and J ends lost 10 bases and 2 bases respectively, with 16 bases between them. This CDR3 reads CATRDTDYTDTQYF. CDR3 DNA: TGTGCCACCCGGGACACCGATTACACAGATACGCAGTATTTT.

The rearrangement links TRBV19 to TRBJ1-5; 10 nucleotides match TRBD1. Germline-derived CDR1 and CDR2 are LNHDA and SQIVND (reference sequence). The ends lost 8 bases at V and 5 bases at J; junction bases unmatched: 3. The CDR3 length is 13 residues. The chain's CDR3 is CASSGQGYQPQHF. CDR3 nucleotide sequence: TGTGCCAGTTCGGGACAGGGGTATCAGCCCCAGCATTTT.

The genes are TRBV7-3 and TRBJ2-1; TRBD2 aligns across 12 bases. This CDR3 region has 16 residues. V dropped 4 bases and J dropped 4; count of bases not matched to a gene: 5. Germline V lookup: CDR1 SGHTA, CDR2 FQGTGA. In nucleotides, the CDR3 is TGTGCCAGCAGCTGGACCGGACTAGCGGGGTACAATGAGCAGTTCTTC. As protein: CASSWTGLAGYNEQFF.

This chain uses TRBV9 with TRBJ1-3; D ambiguous. V was pared by 0 bases and J by 0 bases, with 7 bases between. Looked up from germline, CDR1 is SGDLS and CDR2 is YYNGEE. The CDR3 runs to 15 residues. The DNA of the CDR3 is TGTGCCAGCAGCGTAGCTACAGACTCTGGAAACACCATATATTTT. Its translation: CASSVATDSGNTIYF.

The V call is TRBV7-9, the J call TRBJ2-3, with TRBD2 as a possible D gene (6 bases). With 5 bases removed from V and 4 bases from J, the gap between germline ends came to 28 bases. This CDR3 spans 19 amino acids. The germline V gene encodes CDR1 SEHNR and CDR2 FQNEAQ (reference sequence). CDR3 sequence (DNA): TGTGCCAGCAGCCGCTTGGAGGAGGGCGGGGCGGTTGGAGCAGATACGCAGTATTTT. Translating it yields CASSRLEEGGAVGADTQYF.

The V gene is TRBV2, the J gene TRBJ2-1; 7 positions agree with TRBD2. The CDR3 runs 16 residues. Germline V CDR1 and CDR2: SNHLY, FYNNEI. Trimming took 2 bases from V and 3 from J; bases not matched to a gene: 7. CDR3 region: CASSELGASGYNEQFF. CDR3 bases: TGTGCCAGCAGTGAACTTGGGGCTAGCGGCTACAATGAGCAGTTCTTC.

The V call is TRBV7-9, the J call TRBJ2-2, with D tentatively TRBD1 (6 bases). CDR1 SEHNR and CDR2 FQNEAQ come from the germline V gene (reference sequence). The CDR3 is 17 residues long. V was trimmed by 4 bases and J by 6 bases, leaving 21 bases between them. CDR3 sequence reads: CASSYQIIQGSSGELFF. CDR3 DNA sequence: TGTGCCAGCAGCTACCAAATAATACAGGGCAGCTCCGGGGAGCTGTTTTTT.

V is TRBV27 and J is TRBJ2-3; 11 bases map to TRBD2. CDR3 length: 16 residues. Germline V gene data show CDR1 as MNHEY and CDR2 as SMNVEV (reference sequence). The trim removed 3 bases at V and 5 bases at J, leaving 7 bases unmatched. This CDR3 is CASSLWLAGGGDTQYF. The CDR3 nucleotides read TGTGCCAGCAGTTTGTGGCTAGCGGGAGGTGGAGATACGCAGTATTTT.

The chain couples TRBV4-1 to TRBJ2-7; the D gene is possibly TRBD2 (6 bases). V lost 4 bases and J 2 bases, leaving 9 bases between the germline ends. Germline CDR1 and CDR2: MGHRA and YSYEKL. The CDR3 spans 13 residues. The CDR3 region is CASSPGLTYEQYF. The CDR3 DNA follows: TGCGCCAGCAGCCCGGGACTGACCTACGAGCAGTACTTC.

V and J are TRBV11-2 and TRBJ2-7, with D possibly TRBD2 on 5 matching bases. With 1 base removed from V and 0 bases from J, the gap between germline ends came to 7 bases. The CDR3 contains 14 residues. Germline values: CDR1 SGHAT, CDR2 FQNNGV. CDR3 loop: CASSLGLISYEQYF. CDR3 bases: TGTGCCAGCAGCTTAGGACTAATCTCCTACGAGCAGTACTTC.

The V gene is TRBV19, the J gene TRBJ1-4, with 8 positions matching TRBD1. Unmatched junction bases numbered 4, after V lost 8 bases and J lost 5 bases. This CDR3 region has 13 residues. The V gene's germline CDR1 is LNHDA and CDR2 SQIVND (reference sequence). For the CDR3, the DNA is TGTGCCAGTTCGGGACAGGAGAATGAAAAACTGTTTTTT. It yields the protein CASSGQENEKLFF.